This T cell receptor (beta chain) was captured by sequencing in a study of identical twins. TCRdb re-called the 5' RACE reads through MiXCR, storing one row per CDR3 protein. The table includes 1.5 million to 2 million distinct CDR3 sequences, under 35% detected once. The CDR3 sequence is 16 residues long. Germline CDR1 LGHNA, CDR2 YNFKEQ. Trimming took 1 base from V and 1 from J; bases not matched to a gene: 6. The TCR originated in a newborn girl in good health. V gene TRBV4-2 combines with J gene TRBJ1-2, with 7 nucleotides matching TRBD1. The source material was cord blood. The CDR3 nucleotides read TGTGCCAGCAGCCAAGCGGGACAGCCTCTTAACTATGGCTACACCTTC. Translating it yields CASSQAGQPLNYGYTF.